Only a few counts were recorded for the clone carrying this T cell receptor beta chain. This record comes from a study of T-cell reconstitution after alpha-beta-depleted transplantation in children. CDR1 is MGHDK, CDR2 SYGVNS, per germline. After removal of 4 bases from V and 2 bases from J, the junction contained 3 bases not matched to a gene. The CDR3 has 16 amino acids. TCRbeta library preparation incorporated unique molecular identifiers. TCRdb re-analysed the PCR reads in MiXCR, keeping a single row per CDR3 protein. The sample includes 400,000 to 500,000 distinct CDR3 sequences, roughly 11% seen only once; the top ten take 4.5% to 7%.

The rearrangement joins TRBV25-1 to TRBJ2-7; 15 positions agree with TRBD2. The sample here was PBMCs from the stem cell graft donor, taken from the stem cell graft. This TCR was recovered from a human donor who donated a stem cell graft to a child with acute myeloid leukemia. Here the CDR3 reads CASSGGLAGGTYEQYF. The CDR3 DNA reads as TGTGCCAGCAGTGGGGGACTAGCGGGAGGCACCTACGAGCAGTACTTC.